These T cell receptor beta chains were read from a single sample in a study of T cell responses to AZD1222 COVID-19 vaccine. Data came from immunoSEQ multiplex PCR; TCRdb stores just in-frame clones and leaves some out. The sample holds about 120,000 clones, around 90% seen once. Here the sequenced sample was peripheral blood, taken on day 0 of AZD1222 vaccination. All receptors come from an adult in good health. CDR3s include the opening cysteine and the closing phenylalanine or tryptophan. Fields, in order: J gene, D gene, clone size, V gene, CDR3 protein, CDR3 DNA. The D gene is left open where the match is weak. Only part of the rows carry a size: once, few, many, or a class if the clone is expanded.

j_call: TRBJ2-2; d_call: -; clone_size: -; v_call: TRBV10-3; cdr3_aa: CAISETGGANTGELFF; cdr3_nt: TGTGCCATCAGTGAGACAGGGGGGGCGAACACCGGGGAGCTGTTTTTT
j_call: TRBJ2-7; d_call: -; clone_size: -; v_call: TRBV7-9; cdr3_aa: CASSLAKGAYEQYF; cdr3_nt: TGTGCCAGCAGCTTAGCGAAGGGGGCCTACGAGCAGTACTTC
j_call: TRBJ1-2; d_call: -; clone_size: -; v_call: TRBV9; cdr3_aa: CASSPGQTGGYTF; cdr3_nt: TGTGCCAGCAGCCCTGGACAAACAGGGGGCTACACCTTC
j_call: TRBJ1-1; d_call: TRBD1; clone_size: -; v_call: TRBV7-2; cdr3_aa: CASSAQGALNTEAFF; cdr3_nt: TGTGCCAGCAGCGCACAGGGGGCGCTGAACACTGAAGCTTTCTTT
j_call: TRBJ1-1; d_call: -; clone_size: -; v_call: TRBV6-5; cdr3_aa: CASSYGGSNTEAFF; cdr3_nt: TGTGCCAGCAGTTACGGAGGTTCTAACACTGAAGCTTTCTTT
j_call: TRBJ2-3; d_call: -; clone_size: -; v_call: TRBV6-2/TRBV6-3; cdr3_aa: CASSGYGTFITDTQYF; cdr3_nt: TGTGCCAGCAGTGGTTACGGGACCTTTATCACAGATACGCAGTATTTT
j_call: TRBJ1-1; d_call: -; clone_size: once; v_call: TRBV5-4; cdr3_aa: CASSLETDRSTEAFF; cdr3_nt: TGTGCCAGCAGCTTGGAGACGGACAGATCTACTGAAGCTTTCTTT
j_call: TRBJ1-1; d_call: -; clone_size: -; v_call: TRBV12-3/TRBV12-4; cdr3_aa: CASSHPTATEAFF; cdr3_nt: TGTGCCAGCAGCCACCCCACGGCAACTGAAGCTTTCTTT
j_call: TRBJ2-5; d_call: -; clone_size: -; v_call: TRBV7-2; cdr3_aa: CASSLEGGRETQYF; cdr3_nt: TGTGCCAGCAGCTTAGAGGGGGGGCGTGAGACCCAGTACTTC
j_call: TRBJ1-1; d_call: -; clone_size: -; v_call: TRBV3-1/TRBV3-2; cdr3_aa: CASSQGLRGSPGTEAFF; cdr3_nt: TGTGCCAGCAGCCAAGGGCTGAGGGGGTCGCCGGGTACTGAAGCTTTCTTT
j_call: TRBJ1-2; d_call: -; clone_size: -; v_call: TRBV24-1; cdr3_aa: CATRHPGTLYGYTF; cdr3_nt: TGTGCCACCAGGCATCCCGGGACACTTTATGGCTACACCTTC
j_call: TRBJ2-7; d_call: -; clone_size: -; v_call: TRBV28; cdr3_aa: CASSLAGGPYEQYF; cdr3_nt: TGTGCCAGCAGTTTGGCCGGGGGCCCCTACGAGCAGTACTTC
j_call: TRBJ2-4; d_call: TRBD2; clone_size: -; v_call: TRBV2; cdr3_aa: CASSERGAPAKNIQYF; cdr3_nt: TGTGCCAGCAGTGAGCGGGGGGCGCCGGCCAAAAACATTCAGTACTTC
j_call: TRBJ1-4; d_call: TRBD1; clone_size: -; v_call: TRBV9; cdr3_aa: CASSPGQGREKLFF; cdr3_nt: TGTGCCAGCAGCCCGGGACAGGGGCGCGAAAAACTGTTTTTT
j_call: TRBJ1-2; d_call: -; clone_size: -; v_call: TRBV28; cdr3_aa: CASSWTDYGYTF; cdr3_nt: TGTGCCAGCAGTTGGACTGACTATGGCTACACCTTC
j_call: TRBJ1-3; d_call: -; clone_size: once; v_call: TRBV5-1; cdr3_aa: CASSLGFGNTIYF; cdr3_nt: TGCGCCAGCAGCCTCGGATTTGGAAACACCATATATTTT
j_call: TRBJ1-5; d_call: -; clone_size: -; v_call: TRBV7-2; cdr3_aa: CASSLGTGVTNQPQHF; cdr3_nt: TGTGCCAGCAGCTTAGGGACCGGGGTAACCAATCAGCCCCAGCATTTT
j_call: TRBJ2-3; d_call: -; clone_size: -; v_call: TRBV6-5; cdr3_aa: CASRPGRGTDTQYF; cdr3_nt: TGTGCCAGCAGACCAGGACGGGGCACAGATACGCAGTATTTT
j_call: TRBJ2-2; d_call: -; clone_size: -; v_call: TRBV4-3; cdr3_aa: CASSHDRTGELFF; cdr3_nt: TGCGCCAGCAGCCATGATCGCACCGGGGAGCTGTTTTTT
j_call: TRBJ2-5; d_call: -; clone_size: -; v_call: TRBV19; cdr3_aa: CASTPRGGKETQYF; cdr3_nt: TGTGCCAGTACTCCTCGAGGCGGGAAAGAGACCCAGTACTTC
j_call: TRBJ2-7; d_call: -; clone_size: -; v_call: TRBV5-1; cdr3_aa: CASSLTGPTYEQYF; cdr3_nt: TGCGCCAGCAGCTTGACGGGCCCCACCTACGAGCAGTACTTC
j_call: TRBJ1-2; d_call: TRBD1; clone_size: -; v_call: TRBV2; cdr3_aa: CASSGTGGYGYTF; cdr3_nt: TGTGCCAGCAGTGGCACAGGGGGCTATGGCTACACCTTC
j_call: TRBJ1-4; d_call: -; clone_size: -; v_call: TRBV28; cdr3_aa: CASSLPIGQTRGEKLFF; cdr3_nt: TGTGCCAGCAGTTTACCCATTGGACAGACCAGGGGCGAAAAACTGTTTTTT
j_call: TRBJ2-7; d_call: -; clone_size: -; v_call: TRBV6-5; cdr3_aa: CASSRTGTFAYEQYF; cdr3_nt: TGTGCCAGCAGTCGCACCGGGACATTTGCCTACGAGCAGTACTTC
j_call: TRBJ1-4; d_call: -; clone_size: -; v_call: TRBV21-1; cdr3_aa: CASSKSSGKAGEKLFF; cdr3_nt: TGTGCCAGCAGCAAATCCTCCGGGAAAGCGGGTGAAAAACTGTTTTTT
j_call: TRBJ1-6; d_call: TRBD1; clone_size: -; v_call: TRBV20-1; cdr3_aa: CSASKTGGYNSPLHF; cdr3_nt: TGCAGTGCGAGTAAGACAGGGGGTTATAATTCACCCCTCCACTTT
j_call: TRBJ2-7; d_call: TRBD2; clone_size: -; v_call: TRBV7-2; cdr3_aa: CASRPTSGSSYEQYF; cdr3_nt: TGTGCCAGCAGACCTACTAGCGGAAGTTCCTACGAGCAGTACTTC
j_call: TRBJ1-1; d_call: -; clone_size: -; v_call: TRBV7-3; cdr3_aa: CASSLTHRVTTPNTEAFF; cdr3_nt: TGTGCCAGCAGCTTAACCCACAGGGTTACTACGCCGAACACTGAAGCTTTCTTT
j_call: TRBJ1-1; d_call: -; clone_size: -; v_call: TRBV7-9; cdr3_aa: CASSLADRTHTEAFF; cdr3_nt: TGTGCCAGCAGCTTAGCGGACAGAACGCACACTGAAGCTTTCTTT
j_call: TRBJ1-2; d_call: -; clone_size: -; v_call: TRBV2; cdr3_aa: CASSEDSSNYGYTF; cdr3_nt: TGTGCCAGCAGTGAAGACTCCTCTAACTATGGCTACACCTTC
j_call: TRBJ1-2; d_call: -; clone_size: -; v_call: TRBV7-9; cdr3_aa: CASSFGGDNYGYTF; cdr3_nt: TGTGCCAGCAGCTTCGGGGGAGACAACTATGGCTACACCTTC
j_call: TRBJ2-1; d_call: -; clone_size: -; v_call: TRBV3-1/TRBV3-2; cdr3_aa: CASSQFGNSYNEQFF; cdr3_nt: TGTGCCAGCAGCCAATTTGGCAACTCCTACAATGAGCAGTTCTTC
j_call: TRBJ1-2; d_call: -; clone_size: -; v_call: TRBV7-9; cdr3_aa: CASSLESGRNYGYTF; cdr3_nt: TGTGCCAGCAGCTTAGAGTCTGGCAGAAACTATGGCTACACCTTC
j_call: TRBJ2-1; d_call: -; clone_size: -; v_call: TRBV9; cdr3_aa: CASSVAYNEQFF; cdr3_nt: TGTGCCAGCAGCGTAGCTTACAATGAGCAGTTCTTC
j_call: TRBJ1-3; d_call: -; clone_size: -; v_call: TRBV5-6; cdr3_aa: CASSLGRGNTIYF; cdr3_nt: TGTGCCAGCAGCTTGGGAAGGGGAAACACCATATATTTT
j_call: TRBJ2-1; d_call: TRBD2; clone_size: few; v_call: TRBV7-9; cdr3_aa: CASSSGRAEVNEQFF; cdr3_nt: TGTGCCAGCAGCTCCGGGAGGGCCGAGGTCAATGAGCAGTTCTTC
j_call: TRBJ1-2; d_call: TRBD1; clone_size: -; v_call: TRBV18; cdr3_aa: CASSLTAGTGPYGYTF; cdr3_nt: TGTGCCAGCTCACTTACGGCCGGGACAGGGCCCTATGGCTACACCTTC
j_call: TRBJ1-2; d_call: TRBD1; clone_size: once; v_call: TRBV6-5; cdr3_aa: CASSRDSRTSYGYTF; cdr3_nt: TGTGCCAGCAGCCGGGACAGTAGAACTTCTTATGGCTACACCTTC
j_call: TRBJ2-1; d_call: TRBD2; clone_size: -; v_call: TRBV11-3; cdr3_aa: CASSFREGNEQFF; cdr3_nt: TGTGCCAGCAGCTTCCGGGAGGGCAATGAGCAGTTCTTC
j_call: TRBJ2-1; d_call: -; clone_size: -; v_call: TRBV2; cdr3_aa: CASSAQGYNEQFF; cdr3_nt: TGTGCCAGCAGTGCTCAGGGATACAATGAGCAGTTCTTC
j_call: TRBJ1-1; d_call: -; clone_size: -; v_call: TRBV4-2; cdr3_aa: CASSAHVRRNGNTEAFF; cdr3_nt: TGTGCCAGCAGCGCACACGTTCGTCGAAACGGGAACACTGAAGCTTTCTTT
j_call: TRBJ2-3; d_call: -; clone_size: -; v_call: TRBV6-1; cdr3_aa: CASSELAGASTDTQYF; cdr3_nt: TGTGCCAGCAGTGAGTTGGCAGGGGCTAGCACAGATACGCAGTATTTT
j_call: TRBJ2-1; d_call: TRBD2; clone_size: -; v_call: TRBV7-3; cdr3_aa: CASSLGLSGGRGEQFF; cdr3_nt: TGTGCCAGCAGCTTAGGGCTCTCGGGAGGGAGAGGTGAGCAGTTCTTC
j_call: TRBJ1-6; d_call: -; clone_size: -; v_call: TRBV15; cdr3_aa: CATSRAPQDTYNSPLHF; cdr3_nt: TGTGCCACCAGCAGAGCCCCCCAGGACACCTATAATTCACCCCTCCACTTT
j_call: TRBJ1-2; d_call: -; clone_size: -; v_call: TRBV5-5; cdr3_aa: CASRLGLLANYGYTF; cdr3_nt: TGTGCCAGCAGGTTAGGGTTATTGGCTAACTATGGCTACACCTTC
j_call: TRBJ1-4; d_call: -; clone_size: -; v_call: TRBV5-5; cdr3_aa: CASSLRSRPGNEKLFF; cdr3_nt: TGTGCCAGCAGCTTGCGTTCGAGGCCAGGGAATGAAAAACTGTTTTTT
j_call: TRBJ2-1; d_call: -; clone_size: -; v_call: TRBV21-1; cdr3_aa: CASSMLSRPGGEQFF; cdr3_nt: TGTGCCAGCAGCATGCTAAGTCGTCCGGGCGGTGAGCAGTTCTTC
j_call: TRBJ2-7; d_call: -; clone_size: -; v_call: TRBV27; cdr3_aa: CASRYTPAYEQYF; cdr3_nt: TGTGCCAGCAGATATACCCCCGCTTACGAGCAGTACTTC
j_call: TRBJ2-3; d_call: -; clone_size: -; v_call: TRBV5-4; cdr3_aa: CASTLGTGSSSTDTQYF; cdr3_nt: TGTGCCAGCACCCTTGGGACGGGAAGTTCTAGCACAGATACGCAGTATTTT
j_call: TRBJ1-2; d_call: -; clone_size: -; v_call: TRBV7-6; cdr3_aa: CASSLIGSAALYGYTF; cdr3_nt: TGTGCCAGCAGCCTAATCGGGAGCGCCGCCCTCTATGGCTACACCTTC
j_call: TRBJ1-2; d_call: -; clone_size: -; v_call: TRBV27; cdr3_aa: CASGPGGYTF; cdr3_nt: TGTGCCAGCGGACCGGGTGGCTACACCTTC
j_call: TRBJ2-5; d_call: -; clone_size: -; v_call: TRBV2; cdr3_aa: CASRRPETQYF; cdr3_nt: TGTGCCAGCAGACGTCCAGAGACCCAGTACTTC
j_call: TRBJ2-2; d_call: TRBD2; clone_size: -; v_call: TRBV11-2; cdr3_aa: CASSFSGGAGNTGELFF; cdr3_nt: TGTGCCAGCAGCTTTAGCGGGGGGGCCGGGAACACCGGGGAGCTGTTTTTT